Listed below are T cell receptor beta chains from one sample, sequenced in a study of blood T cell repertoires in COVID-19. Only in-frame clones appear in the TCRdb table, and some are missing; sequencing was by immunoSEQ multiplex PCR. The sample consists of approximately 94,000 clones, around four fifths of them appearing once. Sequenced: peripheral blood. The receptors come from a woman aged 70-85 years with acute or convalescent COVID-19. CDR3s include the opening cysteine and the closing phenylalanine or tryptophan. The listing skips clone size in some rows; elsewhere it reads once, few, many or a size class.

>TRBJ2-1|TRBV29-1|NA
CSVEGQGDEQFF
>TRBJ1-4|TRBV5-4|NA
CASSLDRAATNEKLFF
>TRBJ1-6|TRBV7-9|NA
CASSLPGQGTSSYNSPLHF
>TRBJ1-2|TRBV3-1/TRBV3-2|once
CASSQIQGSGYTF
>TRBJ1-4|TRBV7-9|NA
CASSLVGAREKLFF
>TRBJ1-5|TRBV6-4|few
CASSKGADSNQPQHF
>TRBJ2-2|TRBV5-1|NA
CASSLAPTGGGTGELFF
>TRBJ1-1|TRBV6-1|NA
CASSEAEGTGAFF
>TRBJ1-1|TRBV6-5|NA
CASVVNTEAFF
>TRBJ1-5|TRBV15|NA
CATSRGGVWGNQPQHF
>TRBJ1-2|TRBV19|NA
CASTPGEAVLRGNYGYTF
>TRBJ1-2|TRBV7-8|NA
CASSSPGSYGYTF
>TRBJ1-6|TRBV27|NA
CASSRSSYNSPLHF
>TRBJ2-3|TRBV28|NA
CAAQHEAGGTDTQYF
>TRBJ2-6|TRBV27|NA
CASSPTDRSLTGANVLTF
>TRBJ1-1|TRBV7-9|once
CASSEMEGPTEAFF
>TRBJ1-1|TRBV4-3|NA
CASSQDWGGNTEAFF
>TRBJ1-6|TRBV28|NA
CASSLGTGQSPLHF
>TRBJ2-3|TRBV5-1|NA
CASSLAPLEDTDTQYF
>TRBJ2-3|TRBV6-5|few
CASSYPKQGITDTQYF
>TRBJ1-4|TRBV14|few
CASSRMTGNNEKLFF
>TRBJ1-3|TRBV7-9|NA
CASSLGGVSGNTIYF
>TRBJ1-1|TRBV5-4|once
CASSFPAGGNTEAFF
>TRBJ2-2|TRBV18|few
CASSPMDSMAGELFF
>TRBJ2-2|TRBV7-9|few
CASSADRGRTGELFF
>TRBJ2-4|TRBV7-2|NA
CASSLANSAGWGVAKNIQYF
>TRBJ1-2|TRBV27|few
CASRGTGINYGYTF
>TRBJ1-1|TRBV28|NA
CASSLYSLASMNTEAFF
>TRBJ1-1|TRBV3-1/TRBV3-2|NA
CASSPARGGGEAFF
>TRBJ2-3|TRBV18|NA
CASPKIGGLSTDTQYF
>TRBJ2-5|TRBV4-3|NA
CASSQGRTGRETQYF
>TRBJ2-2|TRBV7-2|once
CASSLRSGDTGELFF
>TRBJ2-7|TRBV9|NA
CASSGMNMWGEEQYF
>TRBJ1-6|TRBV6-6|few
CASTPRGQGSSPLHF
>TRBJ2-1|TRBV9|NA
CASSPRPGSTYSSNEQFF
>TRBJ2-2|TRBV29-1|NA
CSVSRVAGDTGELFF
>TRBJ1-6|TRBV3-1/TRBV3-2|once
CASSQDLNSPLHF
>TRBJ2-3|TRBV13|NA
CASSLASGGGADTQYF
>TRBJ1-2|TRBV4-1|NA
CASSENLGGVYGYTF
>TRBJ1-2|TRBV7-8|NA
CATAQGNYGYTF
>TRBJ2-2|TRBV19|NA
CASRVDRNTGELFF
>TRBJ2-7|TRBV3-1/TRBV3-2|NA
CASSQGRTGAHEQYF
>TRBJ1-2|TRBV7-2|NA
CASSLAYGGRDGYTF
>TRBJ1-4|TRBV12-3/TRBV12-4|NA
CASSPRTPVELFF
>TRBJ2-3|TRBV7-8|once
CASSLPSSGDSTDTQYF
>TRBJ2-6|TRBV12-3/TRBV12-4|NA
CASSVSGANVLTF
>TRBJ2-5|TRBV7-7|NA
CASSRTSGGQETQYF
>TRBJ1-2|TRBV10-3|NA
CASTGGENYGYTF